This T cell receptor (beta chain) was captured by sequencing in a study of spatial heterogeneity in lung cancer. Study context: Strongly correlated with TCR transcript counts in tumor regions was a T cell module score, which was a transcriptional module score calculated from matched bulk RNA-seq. Study-wide points: In tumors, expanded intratumoral alpha and beta TCR counts tracked mutation counts.

Noted time point: sample taken at primary tumor resection. The donor group consisted of 72 patients who had untreated, early-stage non-small cell lung cancer. Unsorted tumor, nontumor lung tissue or cryopreserved PBMC supplied the whole RNA. From germline, CDR1 is SGHTA and CDR2 FQGNSA. V was shortened by 5 bases and J by 2 bases, with 13 bases between the two germline ends. This CDR3 has 14 residues. The sample holds many counts of this clonotype. The antigen is unknown. Within a library made for alpha chains, this beta chain is off target, and its count is uninformative. In the library, each TCR cDNA molecule bore its own unique molecular identifier. TCRdb ran MiXCR on the 5' RACE reads and lists one entry per CDR3 protein. The sample contains a few thousand distinct CDR3 sequences, around 5% of which appear only once.

This sequence joins TRBV7-2 and TRBJ2-7; a weak D match, TRBD2 (5 bases). The clonotype originates from a male donor with early-stage non-small cell lung cancer. The material sequenced was lung tumor tissue, taken at surgery. The CDR3 here is CASSRSWGAYEQYF. CDR3 bases: TGTGCCAGCAGCAGGTCCTGGGGAGCCTACGAGCAGTACTTC.